The 24 T cell receptor beta chains below all came from one sample that was sequenced in a study of blood T cell repertoires in COVID-19. Profiled with immunoSEQ multiplex PCR; TCRdb holds only in-frame clones, not every one. The sample lists 150,000 to 200,000 clones; 80% to 85% were seen once. The sequenced sample consisted of peripheral blood. The receptors shown here come from an elderly woman with active or convalescent COVID-19.

CDR3 in DNA: TGCGCCAGCAGCGTGACAGGGCTAGCCTCCTACGAGCAGTACTTC. Translated: CASSVTGLASYEQYF. The chain has TRBV5-1 and TRBJ2-7; 7 bases fit TRBD1. The CDR3 has 15 amino acids. CDR1 is SGHRS and CDR2 is YFSETQ in the germline V gene. Unmatched junction bases numbered 7, after V lost 4 bases and J lost 0 bases.

Concerning this clone itself: This sample also contains other DNA sequences that code for the same CDR3. The V and J genes are TRBV7-2 and TRBJ2-5, with TRBD2 matching 7 bases. The ends lost 5 bases at V and 4 bases at J; junction bases unmatched: 7. Germline V gene lookup returns CDR1 SGHTA and CDR2 FQGNSA. The CDR3 contains 14 residues. In DNA form, the CDR3 reads TGTGCCAGCAGCCCCCCCCCGGGGGGAGAGACCCAGTACTTC. It encodes CASSPPPGGETQYF.

The chain carries TRBV4-1 and TRBJ2-5, with TRBD2 identical over 11 bases. From germline, CDR1 is MGHRA and CDR2 YSYEKL. The CDR3 loop spans 18 amino acids. After removal of 0 bases from V and 2 bases from J, the junction contained 8 bases not matched to a gene. This CDR3 is CASSQDQASGGLQETQYF. The CDR3 DNA reads TGCGCCAGCAGCCAAGATCAGGCTAGCGGGGGGTTGCAAGAGACCCAGTACTTC.

The rearrangement joins TRBV5-1 to TRBJ1-4, with 8 nucleotides matching TRBD1. Germline V gene lookup returns CDR1 SGHRS and CDR2 YFSETQ. With V trimmed by 0 bases and J by 3 bases, 1 base remained unmatched. The CDR3 spans 15 residues. Here the CDR3 DNA reads TGCGCCAGCAGCTTGGAGACAGGGGCTAATGAAAAACTGTTTTTT. This sequence encodes CASSLETGANEKLFF.

The chain carries TRBV5-6 and TRBJ2-1; 7 nucleotides agree with TRBD2. Germline loops: CDR1 SGHDT, CDR2 YYEEEE. Germline trimming cut 5 bases from V and 6 bases from J; bases unmatched to any gene: 5. The CDR3 spans 13 residues. Here the CDR3 reads CASSQLALNEQFF. The CDR3 DNA is TGTGCCAGCAGTCAACTAGCGCTCAATGAGCAGTTCTTC.

J is TRBJ1-1 and V is TRBV27, with D uncertain. V lost 4 bases and J 2 bases, leaving 5 bases between the germline ends. The CDR3 covers 12 residues. CDR1 is MNHEY, CDR2 SMNVEV, per germline (reference sequence). CDR3 sequence: CASSSINTEAFF. The CDR3 coding sequence is TGTGCCAGCAGTTCCATTAACACTGAAGCTTTCTTT.

The chain joins TRBV2 to TRBJ2-7, with 12 bases that match TRBD1. The germline V gene encodes CDR1 SNHLY and CDR2 FYNNEI. The trim removed 6 bases at V and 3 bases at J, leaving 6 bases unmatched. This CDR3 contains 15 residues. The CDR3: CASRMGTGGYYEQYF. The DNA of the CDR3 is TGTGCCAGCAGGATGGGGACAGGGGGCTACTACGAGCAGTACTTC.

The J gene is TRBJ2-7, the V gene TRBV7-2; TRBD1 matches at 7 bases. From germline, CDR1 is SGHTA and CDR2 FQGNSA. The CDR3 covers 15 residues. V lost 1 base, J lost 3 bases, and 6 bases stayed unmatched. The CDR3 DNA is TGTGCCAGCAGCTTAGTCTTGGGACAGATCTACGAGCAGTACTTC. Translation gives CASSLVLGQIYEQYF.

This clone has just a few counts. The chain links TRBV6-2 or TRBV6-3 to TRBJ1-5; 7 bases match TRBD1. Trimming at V came to 0 bases and at J to 6 bases, leaving 8 bases not matched to a gene. The germline V gene encodes CDR1 MNHEY and CDR2 SVGEGT. CDR3 length equals 16 residues. This CDR3 is CASSYSDRVVGQPQHF. The DNA for the CDR3 is TGTGCCAGCAGTTACTCCGACAGGGTGGTCGGTCAGCCCCAGCATTTT.

The chain has TRBV2 and TRBJ1-1; D possibly corresponds to TRBD1 (6 bases). Germline lookup yields CDR1 SNHLY and CDR2 FYNNEI. Trimming shortened V by 2 bases and J by 0 bases, and 10 bases separated the two germline ends. The CDR3 loop spans 15 amino acids. The CDR3 here is CASSERGGLNTEAFF. In DNA form, the CDR3 reads TGTGCCAGCAGTGAAAGGGGGGGCCTGAACACTGAAGCTTTCTTT.

This clone was seen a few times. This sequence joins TRBV19 and TRBJ1-1; TRBD1 agrees at 10 bases. The CDR3 sequence is 15 residues long. V lost 6 bases and J lost 3; bases outside the gene matches: 7. Germline V gene lookup returns CDR1 LNHDA and CDR2 SQIVND (reference sequence). DNA for the CDR3: TGTGCCAGTAGCTTCGCCGGGACAGGGGACACTGAAGCTTTCTTT. As protein: CASSFAGTGDTEAFF.

This clone appeared a few times. The chain links TRBV27 to TRBJ1-4, with D possibly matching TRBD1 (5 bases). This CDR3 spans 13 amino acids. The ends were cut back, 3 bases at V and 7 bases at J, with 9 bases in the middle. The V gene's germline CDR1 is MNHEY and CDR2 SMNVEV (reference sequence). The CDR3 DNA reads TGTGCCAGCAGTTTCAGGGTGGGTGAAAAACTGTTTTTT. Translation gives CASSFRVGEKLFF.

The J gene is TRBJ2-1, the V gene TRBV7-2; D possibly corresponds to TRBD1 (6 bases). Per the germline V gene, CDR1 is SGHTA and CDR2 is FQGNSA. Trimming stripped 5 bases from V and 0 bases from J, with 11 bases between. The CDR3 sequence is 15 residues long. The chain's CDR3 is CASSPGHSSYNEQFF. The CDR3 DNA follows: TGTGCCAGCAGCCCGGGACACAGCTCCTACAATGAGCAGTTCTTC.

V gene TRBV6-5 combines with J gene TRBJ1-3; the match to TRBD1 covers 9 bases. This CDR3 is 16 amino acids long. The V gene end was trimmed by 3 bases and the J gene end by 2 bases; junction bases not matched to a gene: 5. CDR1 and CDR2 (germline): MNHEY, SVGAGI. The CDR3: CASSYGGTGPGNTIYF. CDR3 in DNA: TGTGCCAGCAGTTATGGTGGGACAGGGCCTGGAAACACCATATATTTT.

The V gene is TRBV11-2, the J gene TRBJ2-7, with D tentatively TRBD1 (5 bases). This CDR3 region has 18 residues. Germline loops: CDR1 SGHAT, CDR2 FQNNGV. Trimming took off 1 base at V and 2 bases at J, with 21 bases between the two ends. CDR3 sequence: CASSLGGLGSLGAYEQYF. In DNA, the CDR3 is TGTGCCAGCAGCTTAGGGGGTCTTGGAAGTCTAGGGGCCTACGAGCAGTACTTC.

The chain is built from TRBV7-3 and TRBJ1-2; a possible D gene is TRBD1 (5 bases). Germline loops: CDR1 SGHTA, CDR2 FQGTGA. Trimming took 2 bases from V and 0 from J, leaving 7 bases between them. This CDR3 spans 14 amino acids. CDR3 bases: TGTGCCAGCAGCTTAGGGGGGACTAACTATGGCTACACCTTC. Residues: CASSLGGTNYGYTF.

There are a few counts of this clone. The genes are TRBV5-5 and TRBJ2-7, with D perhaps TRBD2 (6 bases). V dropped 2 bases and J dropped 3 bases, with 9 bases sitting between them. The CDR3 sequence is 13 residues long. Germline V CDR1 and CDR2: SGHKS, YYEKEE (reference sequence). The CDR3 spells CASSFFGSYEQYF. The CDR3 nucleotides read TGTGCCAGCAGCTTTTTCGGGAGCTACGAGCAGTACTTC.

The chain employs TRBV5-1 and TRBJ1-5; D unresolved. CDR3 size: 13 residues. Between the trimmed V and J ends, which lost 0 bases and 4 bases, there was a span of 5 bases. Germline CDR1 SGHRS, CDR2 YFSETQ. CDR3 protein: CASSLDGNQPQHF. The CDR3 coding sequence is TGCGCCAGCAGCTTGGACGGGAATCAGCCCCAGCATTTT.

A note on this clone: A read error may produce the germline difference seen at one junction end. The chain combines TRBV5-5 with TRBJ1-5; D uncertain. The CDR3 is 14 amino acids. Germline V lookup: CDR1 SGHKS, CDR2 YYEKEE (reference sequence). This CDR3 reads CASSLGNSNQPQHF. CDR3 nucleotides: TGTGCCAGCAGCTTGGGGAACAGCAATCAACCCCAGCATTTT.

V and J are TRBV5-1 and TRBJ1-4, with 11 nucleotides matching TRBD1. Unmatched junction bases numbered 10, after V lost 4 bases and J lost 8 bases. The germline CDR1 and CDR2 sequences are SGHRS and YFSETQ. This CDR3 has 16 amino acids. The CDR3 protein is CASSPGTGGGYEKLFF. For the CDR3, the DNA is TGCGCCAGCAGCCCTGGGACAGGGGGTGGTTACGAAAAACTGTTTTTT. The full variable domain, its missing parts supplied by reference TRBV5-1 and TRBJ1-4, is KAGVTQTPRYLIKTRGQQVTLSCSPISGHRSVSWYQQTPGQGLQFLFEYFSETQRNKGNFPGRFSGRQFSNSRSEMNVSTLELGDSALYLCASSPGTGGGYEKLFFGSGTQLSVL.

The chain employs TRBV19 and TRBJ1-2, with 8 bases aligning to TRBD1. CDR3 length: 15 residues. The ends lost 5 bases at V and 0 bases at J; junction bases unmatched: 5. CDR1 LNHDA and CDR2 SQIVND come from the germline V gene (reference sequence). Written as DNA, the CDR3 is TGTGCCAGTAGTCCCGGGACAGGACCTAACTATGGCTACACCTTC. Translating it yields CASSPGTGPNYGYTF.

The chain recombines TRBV5-4 with TRBJ2-1; D might be TRBD2 (6 bases). V was pared by 0 bases and J by 4 bases, with 14 bases between. This CDR3 spans 16 amino acids. Per the germline V gene, CDR1 is SGHNT and CDR2 is YYREEE (reference sequence). The CDR3, as DNA: TGTGCCAGCAGCTTGGAGGGACTCGCATCTTACAATGAGCAGTTCTTC. Encoded protein: CASSLEGLASYNEQFF.

DNA of the CDR3: TGCAGCGTTCCGCTTTTCCCGGACAGGGCTGGTGGCTACACCTTC. Its translation: CSVPLFPDRAGGYTF. J is TRBJ1-2 and V is TRBV29-1; 8 nucleotides line up with TRBD1. After removal of 5 bases from V and 7 bases from J, the junction contained 15 bases not matched to a gene. CDR3 length equals 15 residues. Germline CDR1 is SQVTM and CDR2 is ANQGSEA. Full variable domain (rest looked up from reference TRBV29-1 and TRBJ1-2): SAVISQKPSRDICQRGTSLTIQCQVDSQVTMMFWYRQQPGQSLTLIATANQGSEATYESGFVIDKFPISRPNLTFSTLTVSNMSPEDSSIYLCSVPLFPDRAGGYTFGSGTRLTVV.

The chain has TRBV19 and TRBJ1-5; D unresolved. The CDR3 covers 15 residues. V shed 8 bases and J shed 4 bases, with 18 bases lying between them. The germline gives CDR1 LNHDA, CDR2 SQIVND (reference sequence). In nucleotides, the CDR3 is TGTGCCAGTTCCAAGGCGAGGGTGTCAAATCAGCCCCAGCATTTT. It translates to CASSKARVSNQPQHF.